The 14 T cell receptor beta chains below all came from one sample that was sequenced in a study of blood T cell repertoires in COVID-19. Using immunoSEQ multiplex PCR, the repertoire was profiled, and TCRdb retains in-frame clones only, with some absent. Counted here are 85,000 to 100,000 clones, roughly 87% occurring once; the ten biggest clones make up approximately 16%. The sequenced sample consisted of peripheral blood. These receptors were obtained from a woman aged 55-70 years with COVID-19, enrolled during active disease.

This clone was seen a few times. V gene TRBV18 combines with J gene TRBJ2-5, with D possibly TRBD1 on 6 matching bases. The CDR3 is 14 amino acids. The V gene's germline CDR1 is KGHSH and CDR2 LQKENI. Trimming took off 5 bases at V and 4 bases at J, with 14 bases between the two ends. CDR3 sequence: CASSSLARGETQYF. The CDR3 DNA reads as TGTGCCAGCTCATCCCTCGCCAGGGGAGAGACCCAGTACTTC. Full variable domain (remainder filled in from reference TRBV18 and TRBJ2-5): NAGVMQNPRHLVRRRGQEARLRCSPMKGHSHVYWYRQLPEEGLKFMVYLQKENIIDESGMPKERFSAEFPKEGPSILRIQQVVRGDSAAYFCASSSLARGETQYFGPGTRLLVL.

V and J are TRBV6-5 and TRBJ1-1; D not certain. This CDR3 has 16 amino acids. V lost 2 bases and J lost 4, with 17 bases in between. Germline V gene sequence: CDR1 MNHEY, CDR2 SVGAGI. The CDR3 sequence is CASSYEGSGTSTEAFF. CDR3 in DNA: TGTGCCAGCAGTTACGAGGGCAGCGGAACAAGCACTGAAGCTTTCTTT.

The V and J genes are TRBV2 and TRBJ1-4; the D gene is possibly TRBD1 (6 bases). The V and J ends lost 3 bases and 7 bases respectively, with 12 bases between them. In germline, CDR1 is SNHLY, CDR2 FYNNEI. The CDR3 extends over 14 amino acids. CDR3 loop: CASSEVGGREKLFF. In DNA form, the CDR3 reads TGTGCCAGCAGTGAGGTTGGGGGCCGTGAAAAACTGTTTTTT.

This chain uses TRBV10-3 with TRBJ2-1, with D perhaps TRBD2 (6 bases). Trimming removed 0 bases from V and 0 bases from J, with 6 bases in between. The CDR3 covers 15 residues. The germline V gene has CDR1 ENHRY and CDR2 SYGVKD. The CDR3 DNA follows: TGTGCCATCAGTGAGTCTAGCGGCTCCTACAATGAGCAGTTCTTC. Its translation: CAISESSGSYNEQFF.

CDR3 coding DNA: TGTGCCACCAGCAGAGGATCCGGGACAGGGACAGAGACCCAGTACTTC. Translation: CATSRGSGTGTETQYF. The rearrangement uses TRBV15 and TRBJ2-5; 9 nucleotides line up with TRBD1. The CDR3 is 16 amino acids. CDR1 is LNHNV, CDR2 YYDKDF, per germline (reference sequence). The V gene end was trimmed by 1 base and the J gene end by 4 bases; junction bases not matched to a gene: 7.

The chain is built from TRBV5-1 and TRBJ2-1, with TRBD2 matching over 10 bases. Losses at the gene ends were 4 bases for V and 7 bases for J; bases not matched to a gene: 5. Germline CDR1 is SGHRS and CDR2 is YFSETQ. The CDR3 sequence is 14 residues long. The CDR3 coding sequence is TGCGCCAGCAGCGATCCAGCGGGGGGGAATGAGCAGTTCTTC. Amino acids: CASSDPAGGNEQFF. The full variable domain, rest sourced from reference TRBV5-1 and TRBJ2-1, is KAGVTQTPRYLIKTRGQQVTLSCSPISGHRSVSWYQQTPGQGLQFLFEYFSETQRNKGNFPGRFSGRQFSNSRSEMNVSTLELGDSALYLCASSDPAGGNEQFFGPGTRLTVL.

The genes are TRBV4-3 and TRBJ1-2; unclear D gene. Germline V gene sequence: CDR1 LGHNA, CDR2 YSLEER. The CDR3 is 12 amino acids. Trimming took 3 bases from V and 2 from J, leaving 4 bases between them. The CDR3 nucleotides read TGCGCCAGCAGCCACCAAAACTATGGCTACACCTTC. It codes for CASSHQNYGYTF.

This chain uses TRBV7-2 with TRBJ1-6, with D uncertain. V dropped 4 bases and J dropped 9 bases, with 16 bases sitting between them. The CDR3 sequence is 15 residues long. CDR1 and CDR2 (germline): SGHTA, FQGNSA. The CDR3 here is CASSSLDPGSSPLHF. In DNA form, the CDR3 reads TGTGCCAGCAGCTCCCTGGACCCCGGGAGTTCACCCCTCCACTTT.

This chain's CDR3 is CASSQEGGSGANVLTF. For the CDR3, the DNA is TGCGCCAGCAGCCAAGAGGGGGGTTCAGGGGCCAACGTCCTGACTTTC. The chain carries TRBV4-3 and TRBJ2-6, with D tentatively TRBD2 (6 bases). Trimming took 0 bases from V and 4 from J, leaving 10 bases between them. The germline V gene encodes CDR1 LGHNA and CDR2 YSLEER. This CDR3 has 16 amino acids.

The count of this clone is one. CDR3 residues: CAIRLGTGGTEAFF. The CDR3 nucleotides are TGTGCCATCAGGTTGGGGACAGGGGGCACTGAAGCTTTCTTT. The chain combines TRBV10-3 with TRBJ1-1; 11 bases agree with TRBD1. This CDR3 has 14 residues. V shed 6 bases, J shed 4 bases, and the junction held 4 bases outside the gene matches. CDR1 is ENHRY, CDR2 SYGVKD, per germline.

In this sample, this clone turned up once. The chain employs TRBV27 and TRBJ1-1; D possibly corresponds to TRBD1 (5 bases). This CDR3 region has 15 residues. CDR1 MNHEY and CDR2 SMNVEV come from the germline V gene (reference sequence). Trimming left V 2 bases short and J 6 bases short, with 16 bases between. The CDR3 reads CASSLESWGRAEAFF. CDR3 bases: TGTGCCAGCAGTTTAGAAAGCTGGGGCCGGGCTGAAGCTTTCTTT.

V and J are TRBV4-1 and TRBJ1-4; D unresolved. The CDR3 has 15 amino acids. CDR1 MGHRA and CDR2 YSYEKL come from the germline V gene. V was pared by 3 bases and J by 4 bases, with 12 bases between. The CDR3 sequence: CASSQRSNGNEKLFF. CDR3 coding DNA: TGCGCCAGCAGCCAGCGCTCGAATGGTAATGAAAAACTGTTTTTT.

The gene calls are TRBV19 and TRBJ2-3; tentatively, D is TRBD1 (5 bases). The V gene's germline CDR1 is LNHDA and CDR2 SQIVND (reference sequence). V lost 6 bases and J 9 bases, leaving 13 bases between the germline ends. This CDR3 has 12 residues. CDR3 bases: TGTGCCAGTAGCCCTACAGGAGTCACGCAGTATTTT. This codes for CASSPTGVTQYF.

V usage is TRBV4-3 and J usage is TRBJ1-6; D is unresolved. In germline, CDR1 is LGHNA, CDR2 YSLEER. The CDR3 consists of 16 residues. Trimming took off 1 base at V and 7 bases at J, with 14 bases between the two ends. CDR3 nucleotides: TGCGCCAGCAGCCAAGGGTATCCGGGGAGAAATTCACCCCTCCACTTT. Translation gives CASSQGYPGRNSPLHF.